One sample yielded the 29 T cell receptor beta chains listed below, sequenced in a study of blood T cell repertoires in COVID-19. Sequencing was performed with immunoSEQ multiplex PCR; in TCRdb, only in-frame clones are kept and a portion is missing. The table records 250,000 to 400,000 clones, about 91% of them present only once. Sequencing input: peripheral blood. These receptors were collected from a woman in her twenties or thirties with COVID-19, enrolled during active disease.

This clone was seen once. This sequence joins TRBV19 and TRBJ2-2; 10 nucleotides agree with TRBD1. The CDR3 covers 18 residues. The ends lost 8 bases at V and 3 bases at J; junction bases unmatched: 15. Germline V lookup: CDR1 LNHDA, CDR2 SQIVND (reference sequence). CDR3 loop: CASGPRDRGSSYTGELFF. CDR3 nucleotides: TGTGCCAGTGGGCCGCGGGACAGGGGATCGAGTTACACCGGGGAGCTGTTTTTT.

As regards this clone: The same CDR3 also results from other DNA sequences found in this sample. V is TRBV12-3 or TRBV12-4 and J is TRBJ2-4; tentatively, D is TRBD2 (6 bases). The CDR3 totals 13 residues. With 3 bases removed from V and 7 bases from J, the gap between germline ends came to 10 bases. In nucleotides, the CDR3 is TGTGCCAGCAGTTTGTGGGGGAGGAACATTCAGTACTTC. Translated: CASSLWGRNIQYF.

The chain is built from TRBV2 and TRBJ2-3; TRBD2 is a possible D gene (7 bases). Trimming cost V 10 bases and J 2 bases, with 19 bases left between them. Germline V gene lookup returns CDR1 SNHLY and CDR2 FYNNEI. The CDR3 contains 15 residues. CDR3 in amino acids: CATKVGGPSTDTQYF. The DNA for the CDR3 is TGTGCCACCAAGGTCGGGGGGCCGTCCACAGATACGCAGTATTTT.

The CDR3 is CASSLYGLTYNEQFF. The DNA for the CDR3 is TGTGCCAGCAGTTTATACGGGTTAACCTACAATGAGCAGTTCTTC. This chain links TRBV27 with TRBJ2-1; D is ambiguous. Germline V CDR1 and CDR2: MNHEY, SMNVEV (reference sequence). The CDR3 spans 15 residues. V lost 1 base and J 2 bases, leaving 9 bases between the germline ends.

The chain combines TRBV11-3 with TRBJ1-1; D might be TRBD1 (5 bases). CDR1 and CDR2 from the germline V gene are SGHNT and YENEEA. V lost 4 bases and J lost 4, with 13 bases in between. CDR3 length: 14 amino acids. This CDR3 is CASSSYTGSTEAFF. CDR3 DNA: TGTGCCAGCAGCTCCTATACAGGAAGCACTGAAGCTTTCTTT.

This rearrangement joins TRBV11-2 to TRBJ1-2, with a possible D match to TRBD1 (5 bases). The CDR3 loop spans 18 amino acids. From germline, CDR1 is SGHAT and CDR2 FQNNGV. V lost 4 bases and J 2 bases, leaving 23 bases between the germline ends. CDR3: CASSSLRRTRAENYGYTF. As DNA, the CDR3 is TGTGCCAGCAGCTCTCTCCGGCGAACCAGGGCCGAGAACTATGGCTACACCTTC.

This CDR3 is CASSLSQGNSPLHF. CDR3 in DNA: TGTGCCAGCAGCTTAAGCCAGGGGAATTCACCCCTCCACTTT. V and J are TRBV7-3 and TRBJ1-6; the D gene is possibly TRBD1 (6 bases). The CDR3 extends over 14 amino acids. The V end was cut by 1 base, the J end by 7 bases, with 8 bases between. Germline CDR1 is SGHTA and CDR2 is FQGTGA.

The chain combines TRBV11-2 with TRBJ2-1; 9 bases fit TRBD1. The germline gives CDR1 SGHAT, CDR2 FQNNGV. The CDR3 is made up of 15 amino acids. The V and J ends lost 4 bases and 12 bases, in that order; junction bases with no gene match: 13. CDR3 coding DNA: TGTGCCAGCAGCTCCTCCGGGACAGGGAGTTTTGGGCAGTTCTTC. This encodes CASSSSGTGSFGQFF.

Only a few counts were recorded for this clone. The rearrangement uses TRBV4-1 and TRBJ1-6, with TRBD1 matching over 8 bases. The germline V gene has CDR1 MGHRA and CDR2 YSYEKL. The CDR3 has 16 amino acids. V lost 3 bases and J lost 9; bases outside the gene matches: 10. DNA for the CDR3: TGCGCCAGCAGCCAGGGCCCTGACAGGGGAGCTTCACCCCTCCACTTT. Translated: CASSQGPDRGASPLHF.

The J gene is TRBJ2-5, the V gene TRBV6-5, with D perhaps matching TRBD2 (6 bases). The V and J ends lost 6 bases and 4 bases respectively, with 12 bases between them. Germline V CDR1 and CDR2: MNHEY, SVGAGI. The length of the CDR3 is 13 residues. The CDR3 DNA reads TGTGCCAGCAGACCGGGGGAGAGAGAGACCCAGTACTTC. It translates to CASRPGERETQYF.

This sequence joins TRBV2 and TRBJ2-7, with 8 bases lining up with TRBD2. Per germline, CDR1 SNHLY and CDR2 FYNNEI. This CDR3 region has 14 residues. The junction had 4 bases not matched to a gene; V was cut back by 2 bases and J by 4 bases. For the CDR3, the DNA is TGTGCCAGCAGTGAACGGGTAGCGGGGTACGAGCAGTACTTC. Residues: CASSERVAGYEQYF. Full variable domain (missing parts from reference TRBV2 and TRBJ2-7): EPEVTQTPSHQVTQMGQEVILRCVPISNHLYFYWYRQILGQKVEFLVSFYNNEISEKSEIFDDQFSVERPDGSNFTLKIRSTKLEDSAMYFCASSERVAGYEQYFGPGTRLTVT.

The chain links TRBV2 to TRBJ2-1; D possibly corresponds to TRBD1 (5 bases). This CDR3 is 14 amino acids long. Germline V gene lookup returns CDR1 SNHLY and CDR2 FYNNEI. Trimming pared 4 bases from V and 0 bases from J, leaving 7 bases between. CDR3 amino acids: CASSGQSSYNEQFF. CDR3 DNA sequence: TGTGCCAGCAGTGGACAGAGCTCCTACAATGAGCAGTTCTTC.

The V and J genes are TRBV27 and TRBJ1-1, with D possibly matching TRBD1 (5 bases). The CDR3 consists of 14 residues. The V gene lost 3 bases and the J gene lost 6 bases, with 14 bases spanning the gap. CDR1 is MNHEY, CDR2 SMNVEV, per germline (reference sequence). CDR3 region: CASSLKIQGSEAFF. CDR3 nucleotide sequence: TGTGCCAGCAGTTTGAAAATCCAGGGCTCTGAAGCTTTCTTT.

This rearrangement joins TRBV18 to TRBJ2-5, with TRBD1 matching 8 bases. J was trimmed by 4 bases and V by 4 bases; bases with no gene match: 5. CDR3 length: 14 residues. CDR1 is KGHSH, CDR2 LQKENI, per germline. CDR3: CASSQQQGGETQYF. The DNA of the CDR3 is TGTGCCAGCTCACAACAACAGGGGGGAGAGACCCAGTACTTC.

The chain is built from TRBV7-8 and TRBJ2-7, with TRBD1 as a possible D gene (6 bases). This CDR3 region has 20 residues. Looked up from germline, CDR1 is SGHVS and CDR2 is FQNEAQ. With 1 base removed from V and 3 bases from J, the gap between germline ends came to 28 bases. The CDR3 nucleotides are TGTGCCAGCAGCTTAGAGCCCTACGATGAACAGGGAGAGGGAGACTACGAGCAGTACGTC. Its protein is CASSLEPYDEQGEGDYEQYV.

The chain recombines TRBV5-1 with TRBJ2-5; D might be TRBD2 (5 bases). The CDR3 runs to 14 residues. Trimming pared 2 bases from V and 2 bases from J, leaving 10 bases between. Germline lookup yields CDR1 SGHRS and CDR2 YFSETQ. This CDR3 is CASSFSSPQETQYF. CDR3 nucleotide sequence: TGCGCCAGCAGCTTCTCTAGCCCGCAAGAGACCCAGTACTTC. Variable domain in full (rest from reference TRBV5-1 and TRBJ2-5): KAGVTQTPRYLIKTRGQQVTLSCSPISGHRSVSWYQQTPGQGLQFLFEYFSETQRNKGNFPGRFSGRQFSNSRSEMNVSTLELGDSALYLCASSFSSPQETQYFGPGTRLLVL.

The chain joins TRBV18 to TRBJ1-2; no firm D call. The CDR3 covers 13 residues. The germline gives CDR1 KGHSH, CDR2 LQKENI. The ends were cut back, 1 base at V and 8 bases at J, with 11 bases in the middle. The CDR3 DNA sequence: TGTGCCAGCTCACCACGTGAAGAGTCGGGCTACACCTTC. Its translation: CASSPREESGYTF.

The rearrangement joins TRBV4-3 to TRBJ2-1, with 10 bases identical to TRBD1. The CDR3 is 16 residues long. The V gene end was trimmed by 1 base and the J gene end by 7 bases; junction bases not matched to a gene: 7. CDR1 and CDR2 (germline): LGHNA, YSLEER. CDR3 residues: CASSQGGTGDLNEQFF. CDR3 bases: TGCGCCAGCAGCCAAGGTGGGACAGGGGACTTGAATGAGCAGTTCTTC.

The rearrangement joins TRBV3-1 (or the pseudogene TRBV3-2) to TRBJ1-5; the D gene is possibly TRBD1 (5 bases). V lost 4 bases and J lost 3, with 13 bases in between. Germline-derived CDR1 and CDR2 are LGHDT and YNNKEL (reference sequence). The CDR3 covers 15 residues. This CDR3 is CASSPRGGANQPQHF. CDR3 bases: TGTGCCAGCAGCCCGCGTGGAGGGGCCAATCAGCCCCAGCATTTT.

The V call is TRBV5-4, the J call TRBJ2-3; TRBD1 is a possible D gene (6 bases). The CDR3 consists of 16 residues. V was pared by 4 bases and J by 5 bases, with 20 bases between. The V gene's germline CDR1 is SGHNT and CDR2 YYREEE (reference sequence). The DNA for the CDR3 is TGTGCCAGCAGCGGGCCGGGACACCTAGGGGGAGATACGCAGTATTTT. Protein sequence: CASSGPGHLGGDTQYF.

This clone was seen a single time. The rearrangement joins TRBV6-5 to TRBJ1-5, with D possibly matching TRBD1 (5 bases). Germline values: CDR1 MNHEY, CDR2 SVGAGI. V lost 6 bases, J lost 7 bases, and 10 bases lay in between. The CDR3 sequence is 12 residues long. DNA for the CDR3: TGTGCCAGCAGGCTGGGGGGGCAGCCCCAGCATTTT. It encodes CASRLGGQPQHF.

The V and J genes are TRBV6-5 and TRBJ1-6; possible D gene TRBD1, 5 bases. Germline V lookup: CDR1 MNHEY, CDR2 SVGAGI. V shed 8 bases and J shed 5 bases, with 13 bases lying between them. This CDR3 has 14 amino acids. The DNA of the CDR3 is TGTGCCAGCCGGCCGTCGGGGGATAATTCACCCCTCCACTTT. This translates into CASRPSGDNSPLHF.

CDR3 in amino acids: CASSPQTGVNYGYTF. DNA of the CDR3: TGTGCCAGCTCACCGCAGACAGGGGTTAACTATGGCTACACCTTC. The chain carries TRBV18 and TRBJ1-2, with 8 nucleotides matching TRBD1. J gave up 1 base and V 3 bases, and 4 bases lay outside the gene matches. The CDR3 runs 15 residues. CDR1 KGHSH and CDR2 LQKENI come from the germline V gene.

This CDR3 is CASSLRDSANTGELFF. Written as DNA, the CDR3 is TGTGCCAGCAGCCTGCGGGACAGTGCTAACACCGGGGAGCTGTTTTTT. The rearrangement joins TRBV5-6 to TRBJ2-2; tentative D call: TRBD1 (7 bases). This CDR3 has 16 amino acids. Trimming removed 4 bases at V and 2 bases at J, with 15 bases between. Germline lookup yields CDR1 SGHDT and CDR2 YYEEEE. Full variable domain (remainder filled in from reference TRBV5-6 and TRBJ2-2): DAGVTQSPTHLIKTRGQQVTLRCSPKSGHDTVSWYQQALGQGPQFIFQYYEEEERQRGNFPDRFSGHQFPNYSSELNVNALLLGDSALYLCASSLRDSANTGELFFGEGSRLTVL.

The chain has TRBV5-1 and TRBJ2-7, with 10 bases lining up with TRBD2. V gave up 6 bases and J gave up 2 bases; unmatched junction bases: 8. The germline V gene encodes CDR1 SGHRS and CDR2 YFSETQ. CDR3 length equals 15 residues. The CDR3 spells CASTSLAGAPYEQYF. DNA of the CDR3: TGCGCCAGCACTTCGCTAGCGGGAGCCCCCTACGAGCAGTACTTC.

This chain uses TRBV28 with TRBJ1-6; 7 bases match TRBD1. J was trimmed by 8 bases and V by 9 bases; bases with no gene match: 10. This CDR3 region has 14 residues. Germline V CDR1 and CDR2: MDHEN, SYDVKM. For the CDR3, the DNA is TGTGCCAGTTCCCTAGGGGGCTTCGATTCACCCCTCCACTTT. It specifies CASSLGGFDSPLHF. Using reference TRBV28 and TRBJ1-6 for the parts outside the CDR3, the full variable domain is DVKVTQSSRYLVKRTGEKVFLECVQDMDHENMFWYRQDPGLGLRLIYFSYDVKMKEKGDIPEGYSVSREKKERFSLILESASTNQTSMYLCASSLGGFDSPLHFGNGTRLTVT.

This clone was found once. The chain has TRBV18 and TRBJ2-5; D gene uncertain. V lost 4 bases, J lost 5 bases, and 11 bases lay in between. Germline lookup yields CDR1 KGHSH and CDR2 LQKENI. The CDR3 runs to 13 residues. In DNA, the CDR3 is TGTGCCAGCTCACTCAACATGGGCGAGACCCAGTACTTC. This sequence encodes CASSLNMGETQYF.

V gene TRBV7-3 combines with J gene TRBJ2-3; 10 nucleotides line up with TRBD2. Unmatched junction bases numbered 10, after V lost 5 bases and J lost 14 bases. The V gene's germline CDR1 is SGHTA and CDR2 FQGTGA. The CDR3 has 13 residues. CDR3 sequence reads: CASSPSSGGTLYF. In DNA form, the CDR3 reads TGTGCCAGCAGCCCCTCTAGCGGGGGCACCCTGTATTTT.

CDR3 loop: CASFSPLRLKYF. CDR3 coding DNA: TGTGCCAGTTTTTCACCCCTAAGATTAAAGTATTTT. The chain couples TRBV2 to TRBJ2-3; no reliable D call. The CDR3 extends over 12 amino acids. V was pared by 9 bases and J by 13 bases, with 20 bases between. The germline gives CDR1 SNHLY, CDR2 FYNNEI.